This is a list of T cell receptor beta chains from one sample in a study of cytomegalovirus exposure and HLA in healthy donors. Here immunoSEQ multiplex PCR was the method, and the copy in TCRdb shows in-frame clones only, minus some. In the table there are over 200,000 clones, roughly 90% of which are singletons. Material for sequencing was PBMCs. The source is a woman aged 18 to 35 in good health and CMV-seronegative. The CDR3 runs from the conserved cysteine through the conserved F or W. The D gene is left open where the match is weak. Clone sizes are given selectively: once, few, many, or a class where the clone is expanded.

V gene	D gene	J gene	clone size	CDR3 length	CDR3 DNA	CDR3 protein
TRBV5-4	TRBD2	TRBJ2-7	few	15	TGTGCCAGCTCCCGTGGCGGGAGTAGTGCCTACGAGCAGTACTTC	CASSRGGSSAYEQYF
TRBV4-3	TRBD1	TRBJ2-3	-	16	TGCGCCAGCAGCCAGTCGACAGGGGGCGGCACAGATACGCAGTATTTT	CASSQSTGGGTDTQYF
TRBV5-6	TRBD2	TRBJ2-7	-	15	TGTGCCAGCAGGGGTGATGTTGGGGGAGGGGTCGAGCAGTACTTC	CASRGDVGGGVEQYF
TRBV27	-	TRBJ1-1	-	14	TGTGCCAGCAGTTTATTAGAGGGCCGTAGTGAAGCTTTCTTT	CASSLLEGRSEAFF
TRBV27	-	TRBJ1-5	-	12	TGTGCCAGCCGTGAGGCCGGGCAGCCCCAGCATTTT	CASREAGQPQHF
TRBV27	TRBD2	TRBJ2-7	-	17	TGTGCCAGCACCCTAACACCGACTAGCGGGAGTTCCAACGAGCAGTACTTC	CASTLTPTSGSSNEQYF
TRBV7-3	TRBD2	TRBJ2-5	-	17	TGTGCCAGCAGCTTAACTTCTAGCGGGAGGGCAACGGGGCCCCAGTACTTC	CASSLTSSGRATGPQYF
TRBV27	TRBD1	TRBJ2-1	-	16	TGTGCCAGCAGTTTATCCCGGACAGGGTTGGGCAATGAGCAGTTCTTC	CASSLSRTGLGNEQFF
TRBV19	-	TRBJ2-7	-	12	TGTGCCAGTAGTAGGGAGGCCGGGGAGCAGTACTTC	CASSREAGEQYF
TRBV5-1	TRBD2	TRBJ2-3	-	15	TGCGCCAGCAGCCCGGGACTAGCGGGCACAGATACGCAGTATTTT	CASSPGLAGTDTQYF
TRBV6-6	TRBD1	TRBJ1-6	-	15	TGTGCCAGCAGTTCTACAGGGGGCGAGGGGTCACCCCTCCACTTT	CASSSTGGEGSPLHF
TRBV10-1	-	TRBJ2-5	once	14	TGCGCCAGCAGTGACTCCTCTAGGGGGGAGACCCAGTACTTC	CASSDSSRGETQYF
TRBV7-9	-	TRBJ1-3	-	15	TGTGCCAGCAGCTTAGGCGGAAGCTCTGGAAACACCATATATTTT	CASSLGGSSGNTIYF
TRBV6-6	-	TRBJ1-2	few	15	TGTGCCAGCAGTGATCCGGGGAGTGGTTCCTATGGCTACACCTTC	CASSDPGSGSYGYTF
TRBV5-4	-	TRBJ1-2	-	13	TGTGCCAGCAGCAATTGGGGGGACGACGGCTACACCTTC	CASSNWGDDGYTF
TRBV7-2	TRBD2	TRBJ2-3	-	15	TGTGCCAGCAGCCCCCTAGCGGGAGTGGTAGATACGCAGTATTTT	CASSPLAGVVDTQYF
TRBV2	-	TRBJ2-5	-	14	TGTGCCAGCAACCGGGACATTCTTGGGGAGACCCAGTACTTC	CASNRDILGETQYF
TRBV6-6	TRBD1	TRBJ2-7	-	13	TGTGCCAGCAGTAACCAACAGGGGACCGAGCAGTACTTC	CASSNQQGTEQYF
TRBV2	TRBD1	TRBJ2-4	-	16	TGTGCCAGCAGCCCGGGACAGGGACTAGCCAAAAACATTCAGTACTTC	CASSPGQGLAKNIQYF
TRBV9	-	TRBJ1-2	-	14	TGTGCCAGCAGCGTAGGAAGGGGGAACTATGGCTACACCTTC	CASSVGRGNYGYTF
TRBV6-5	-	TRBJ2-7	-	14	TGTGCCAGCAGAACCACAGGGTCACCCTACGAGCAGTACTTC	CASRTTGSPYEQYF
TRBV7-2	TRBD1	TRBJ2-7	-	16	TGTGCCAGCAGCCCCAATTACAGGGGGGTACTTTACGAGCAGTACTTC	CASSPNYRGVLYEQYF
TRBV2	TRBD2	TRBJ2-7	-	14	TGTGCCAGCAGAACCGAGGGAGGGCTTCACGAGCAGTACTTC	CASRTEGGLHEQYF
TRBV5-5	-	TRBJ1-3	-	15	TGTGCCAGCAGCTTGACAGGGACCTCTGGAAACACCATATATTTT	CASSLTGTSGNTIYF
TRBV5-5	TRBD1	TRBJ2-7	-	16	TGTGCCAGCAGCTTCTCGGACAGGGGGAGAGGGGACGAGCAGTACTTC	CASSFSDRGRGDEQYF
TRBV7-9	-	TRBJ2-5	-	13	TGTGCCAGCAGCTATTTCGGTCAAGAGACCCAGTACTTC	CASSYFGQETQYF
TRBV25-1	TRBD2	TRBJ2-2	-	18	TGTGCCAGCAGTGAACCGGGACTAGCGCGCGCAAACACCGGGGAGCTGTTTTTT	CASSEPGLARANTGELFF
TRBV29-1	TRBD1	TRBJ1-2	-	13	TGCAGCGCCGGGACAGGGGTAGTCTATGGCTACACCTTC	CSAGTGVVYGYTF
TRBV19	-	TRBJ1-1	few	18	TGTGCCAGTAGTATGGTTGCAGGGGTTGGTCATAAGAACACTGAAGCTTTCTTT	CASSMVAGVGHKNTEAFF
TRBV4-2	-	TRBJ1-2	-	13	TGTGCCAGCAGCCAAGACAGGCGGGGTGGCTACACCTTC	CASSQDRRGGYTF
TRBV4-3	-	TRBJ2-7	-	12	TGCGCCAGCAGCCAGGCCGGGGTCGAGCAGTACTTC	CASSQAGVEQYF
TRBV19	TRBD1	TRBJ1-3	-	18	TGTGCCAGTAGTATAGGAAGGAGGGGGCCCCTCTCTGGAAACACCATATATTTT	CASSIGRRGPLSGNTIYF
TRBV30	-	TRBJ2-1	-	14	TGTGCCTGGAGACCAGGGTCTTACTACAATGAGCAGTTCTTC	CAWRPGSYYNEQFF